Only one count was recorded for the clone carrying this T cell receptor beta chain. This CDR3 spans 16 amino acids. Germline CDR1 KGHDR, CDR2 SFDVKD. The germline V and J ends were trimmed by 0 bases and 2 bases, with 10 bases remaining between them. Using a J-beta primer mix together with a sample-barcoded 5' primer, a second PCR was run for 7 to 11 cycles. TCRdb independently ran MiXCR on the 5' RACE reads; one entry per CDR3 protein. The sample consists of approximately 800,000 distinct CDR3 sequences, about 48% of them appearing once. Healthy Caucasian individuals from Russia aged about 6 to 100 served as donors. The total RNA that was extracted per sample amounted to at least 5.5 micrograms. The data are from a study of blood T cells in healthy people across ages.

The sequenced material came from blood. The source is an older man in good health. The chain carries TRBV24-1 and TRBJ2-1; a weak D match, TRBD1 (5 bases). The CDR3 nucleotides are TGTGCCACCAGTGATTTGGGCCAGGGTCCCTACAATGAGCAGTTCTTC. Protein: CATSDLGQGPYNEQFF.